This T cell receptor beta chain was found in a study of shared clonotypes between healthy human individuals. Study observations and caveats: Several donors shared roughly 5% of their naive CD4 clonotypes. Donor clonotype sharing was expected to depend on sequencing depth. In having few donors, the study represented limited genetic and exposure-history diversity. Relative to their counterparts shared across all four donors, non-shared clonotypes exhibited diminished generation probabilities.

Notes on this clone: Its antigen is still unknown.

This table comes from immunoSEQ multiplex PCR, and its TCRdb copy is limited to in-frame clones, with some not included. Here the sample spans 1.5 million to 2.5 million clones, about 95% being singletons. Naive CD8 cells lacked CD45RO and underwent positive selection for CCR7, leaving out terminally differentiated effector memory CD45RA+ cells. Germline lookup yields CDR1 SGHRS and CDR2 YFSETQ. This CDR3 has 15 amino acids. The V gene lost 2 bases and the J gene lost 4 bases, with 15 bases spanning the gap. Material for sequencing was naive CD8+ T cells sorted from blood. This chain joins TRBV5-1 and TRBJ2-5; D remains unclear. The TCR sequence derives from a young man in good health. CDR3 amino acids: CASSLFPAGVETQYF. CDR3 sequence (DNA): TGCGCCAGCAGCTTATTCCCTGCAGGAGTAGAGACCCAGTACTTC.